One sample yielded the 22 T cell receptor beta chains listed below, sequenced in a study of T cells in Graves' hyperthyroidism and ophthalmopathy. Template material for amplifying TCR beta CDR3 regions consisted of RNA transcripts. First-round RT-PCR with HTBI primers amplified the TCR CDR3 region. Using its own MiXCR run on the multiplex PCR reads, TCRdb lists one record per CDR3 protein. The repertoire includes hundreds of thousands of distinct CDR3 sequences, 38% of them detected once, and 7.5% to 9.5% sits in the top ten. The sample was blood. These receptors originate from a young man with Graves' hyperthyroidism.

This sequence joins TRBV20-1 and TRBJ2-5, with 7 bases identical to TRBD2. V was clipped by 6 bases and J by 0 bases; unmatched bases: 4. This CDR3 has 13 residues. Germline values: CDR1 DFQATT, CDR2 SNEGSKA (reference sequence). CDR3: CSAWGGDQETQYF. The CDR3 DNA sequence: TGCAGTGCCTGGGGGGGGGACCAAGAGACCCAGTACTTC.

This clonotype was counted a few times. The CDR3 DNA reads TGTGCCAGCAGCTTAGTCCCCCTCAACGGGGAGCTGTTTTTT. Translation: CASSLVPLNGELFF. This chain uses TRBV7-9 with TRBJ2-2; no firm D call. Germline V gene lookup returns CDR1 SEHNR and CDR2 FQNEAQ (reference sequence). Between the trimmed V and J ends, which lost 1 base and 7 bases, there was a span of 10 bases. This CDR3 comprises 14 residues.

Concerning this clonotype: This could be a read error, since a much larger clone is one nucleotide away. The DNA of the CDR3 is TGTGCCAGCGGGAGCACAGGTTCACCCCTCCACTTT. The encoded protein is CASGSTGSPLHF. This chain uses TRBV6-5 with TRBJ1-6, with a tentative D call TRBD1 (5 bases). This CDR3 is 12 amino acids long. The germline V gene encodes CDR1 MNHEY and CDR2 SVGAGI. The V gene lost 8 bases and the J gene lost 9 bases, with 11 bases spanning the gap.

The V and J genes are TRBV24-1 and TRBJ2-5; 9 bases are shared with TRBD1. The V segment lost 4 bases and the J segment 2 bases; nucleotides outside the gene matches: 4. Germline values: CDR1 KGHDR, CDR2 SFDVKD. CDR3 length: 15 amino acids. CDR3: CATSDPTGGQETQYF. The CDR3 DNA follows: TGTGCCACCAGTGACCCGACAGGGGGACAAGAGACCCAGTACTTC.

This clonotype was counted ten times or more. The chain uses TRBV25-1 and TRBJ1-4; possibly TRBD1 for D (6 bases). With 2 bases removed from V and 8 bases from J, the gap between germline ends came to 18 bases. Germline CDR1 reads MGHDK; CDR2 reads SYGVNS. The CDR3 length is 16 residues. The CDR3 DNA reads as TGTGCCAGCAGTGAACGGTTACAGACCCAGGGGGAAAAACTGTTTTTT. This sequence encodes CASSERLQTQGEKLFF.

The gene calls are TRBV6-5 and TRBJ1-1; TRBD1 agrees at 7 bases. The CDR3 is made up of 17 amino acids. The junction had 12 bases not matched to a gene; V was cut back by 5 bases and J by 0 bases. CDR1 and CDR2 (germline): MNHEY, SVGAGI. CDR3 sequence reads: CASSPQGGRPMNTEAFF. The CDR3 DNA reads as TGTGCCAGCAGTCCTCAGGGGGGGCGTCCCATGAACACTGAAGCTTTCTTT.

This clonotype has ten or more counts. J is TRBJ2-5 and V is TRBV19; D gene uncertain. The V end lost 5 bases, the J end lost 1 base, and 11 bases lay between the germline ends. Germline V gene lookup returns CDR1 LNHDA and CDR2 SQIVND (reference sequence). This CDR3 contains 14 residues. The CDR3 DNA follows: TGTGCCAGTAGTTACGGACCGGGCCAAGAGACCCAGTACTTC. This sequence encodes CASSYGPGQETQYF. The whole variable domain, filled in from reference TRBV19 and TRBJ2-5, reads DGGITQSPKYLFRKEGQNVTLSCEQNLNHDAMYWYRQDPGQGLRLIYYSQIVNDFQKGDIAEGYSVSREKKESFPLTVTSAQKNPTAFYLCASSYGPGQETQYFGPGTRLLVL.

Only a few counts were recorded for this clonotype. This rearrangement joins TRBV29-1 to TRBJ1-1, with D possibly matching TRBD1 (6 bases). The ends were cut back, 4 bases at V and 2 bases at J, with 14 bases in the middle. CDR3 length: 14 amino acids. CDR1 is SQVTM and CDR2 is ANQGSEA in the germline V gene. The CDR3 sequence: CSVVTGTSNTEAFF. Here the CDR3 DNA reads TGCAGCGTTGTTACAGGGACCTCAAACACTGAAGCTTTCTTT. The variable domain in full, with the rest retrieved from reference TRBV29-1 and TRBJ1-1, is SAVISQKPSRDICQRGTSLTIQCQVDSQVTMMFWYRQQPGQSLTLIATANQGSEATYESGFVIDKFPISRPNLTFSTLTVSNMSPEDSSIYLCSVVTGTSNTEAFFGQGTRLTVV.

This clonotype has more than one count but fewer than ten. The chain joins TRBV7-6 to TRBJ1-5, with D perhaps matching TRBD1 (5 bases). This CDR3 has 15 amino acids. CDR1 and CDR2 from the germline V gene are SGHVS and FNYEAQ. With 5 bases removed from V and 4 bases from J, the gap between germline ends came to 15 bases. CDR3 bases: TGTGCCAGCAGCCAAGATCGGGACCTAAATCAGCCCCAGCATTTT. Translation: CASSQDRDLNQPQHF.

The chain couples TRBV2 to TRBJ1-5; no definite D call. Looked up from germline, CDR1 is SNHLY and CDR2 is FYNNEI. The CDR3 is made up of 14 amino acids. Trimming pared 6 bases from V and 0 bases from J, leaving 9 bases between. CDR3 nucleotide sequence: TGTGCCAGCAGGCAAAGCTTTAGCAATCAGCCCCAGCATTTT. Its protein product is CASRQSFSNQPQHF.

The V and J genes are TRBV6-5 and TRBJ2-7; 8 bases match TRBD1. The CDR3 is made up of 12 amino acids. Germline CDR1 is MNHEY and CDR2 is SVGAGI. The trim removed 7 bases at V and 6 bases at J, leaving 5 bases unmatched. CDR3 DNA: TGTGCCAGCACCTCGGGGACAGGCGAGCAGTACTTC. Translation: CASTSGTGEQYF.

This clonotype has at least ten counts. The chain uses TRBV7-9 and TRBJ1-1; D is unresolved. Germline CDR1 reads SEHNR; CDR2 reads FQNEAQ (reference sequence). Between the trimmed V and J ends, which lost 3 bases and 6 bases, there was a span of 11 bases. The CDR3 has 13 amino acids. The CDR3 sequence is CASSFPFSAEAFF. In DNA form, the CDR3 reads TGTGCCAGCAGCTTTCCCTTTAGCGCTGAAGCTTTCTTT.

There are a few counts of this clonotype. The chain combines TRBV2 with TRBJ1-5, with D uncertain. Trimming cost V 4 bases and J 2 bases, with 12 bases left between them. This CDR3 is 15 amino acids long. CDR1 is SNHLY and CDR2 is FYNNEI in the germline V gene. The CDR3 DNA is TGTGCCAGCAGTGCGGGCAGAAAAGGCAATCAGCCCCAGCATTTT. As protein: CASSAGRKGNQPQHF.

The chain carries TRBV5-1 and TRBJ1-1, with 9 bases that match TRBD1. The germline CDR1 and CDR2 sequences are SGHRS and YFSETQ. The CDR3 is 14 amino acids. J gave up 6 bases and V 4 bases, and 7 bases lay outside the gene matches. The CDR3, as DNA: TGCGCCAGCAGCGTATGGACAGGGGATTCTGAAGCTTTCTTT. As protein: CASSVWTGDSEAFF.

This clonotype has at least ten counts. The rearrangement links TRBV7-9 to TRBJ2-5; 9 bases are a match to TRBD2. The CDR3 sequence is 16 residues long. Germline trimming cut 3 bases from V and 2 bases from J; bases unmatched to any gene: 7. Germline loops: CDR1 SEHNR, CDR2 FQNEAQ (reference sequence). Here the CDR3 reads CASSLASGVNQETQYF. CDR3 nucleotide sequence: TGTGCCAGCAGCTTGGCTAGCGGGGTCAATCAAGAGACCCAGTACTTC. The full variable domain, completed using reference TRBV7-9 and TRBJ2-5, is DTGVSQNPRHKITKRGQNVTFRCDPISEHNRLYWYRQTLGQGPEFLTYFQNEAQLEKSRLLSDRFSAERPKGSFSTLEIQRTEQGDSAMYLCASSLASGVNQETQYFGPGTRLLVL.

V usage is TRBV6-1 and J usage is TRBJ2-7; D may be TRBD1 (6 bases). CDR1 and CDR2 from the germline V gene are MNHNS and SASEGT. V lost 6 bases and J lost 2, with 14 bases in between. The CDR3 totals 14 residues. CDR3 sequence reads: CASRWTVHTYEQYF. The CDR3 nucleotides read TGTGCCAGCAGATGGACAGTCCATACCTACGAGCAGTACTTC.

This clonotype was counted between two and nine times. The V call is TRBV5-1, the J call TRBJ1-3; unclear D gene. Germline V lookup: CDR1 SGHRS, CDR2 YFSETQ. This CDR3 is built from 16 residues. The V end lost 0 bases, the J end lost 0 bases, and 10 bases lay between the germline ends. The CDR3 sequence: CASSLVTGSSGNTIYF. In DNA, the CDR3 is TGCGCCAGCAGCTTGGTAACGGGGAGCTCTGGAAACACCATATATTTT.

This clonotype was found many times. This chain uses TRBV2 with TRBJ1-1, with D perhaps matching TRBD1 (5 bases). Trimming pared 8 bases from V and 3 bases from J, leaving 10 bases between. The CDR3 totals 12 residues. Germline V lookup: CDR1 SNHLY, CDR2 FYNNEI. CDR3 sequence: CASFGRDTEAFF. In nucleotides, the CDR3 is TGTGCCAGCTTTGGCAGGGACACTGAAGCTTTCTTT.

This clonotype appeared many times. The gene calls are TRBV19 and TRBJ1-5; 7 bases align to TRBD1. Germline lookup yields CDR1 LNHDA and CDR2 SQIVND (reference sequence). The trim removed 3 bases at V and 5 bases at J, leaving 4 bases unmatched. The CDR3 has 14 residues. CDR3 DNA: TGTGCCAGTAGTATTCAGGGGGTGGATCAGCCCCAGCATTTT. This codes for CASSIQGVDQPQHF.

This clonotype has a handful of counts. Here the CDR3 DNA reads TGTGCCAGTAGTACCCGTCAGGGGTCAAACCCTTTGAGCACTGAAGCTTTCTTT. This translates into CASSTRQGSNPLSTEAFF. The chain links TRBV19 to TRBJ1-1; D is perhaps TRBD1 (6 bases). Germline values: CDR1 LNHDA, CDR2 SQIVND (reference sequence). The V end lost 4 bases, the J end lost 4 bases, and 25 bases lay between the germline ends. This CDR3 spans 18 amino acids. Together with reference TRBV19 and TRBJ1-1, the CDR3 gives the full variable domain: DGGITQSPKYLFRKEGQNVTLSCEQNLNHDAMYWYRQDPGQGLRLIYYSQIVNDFQKGDIAEGYSVSREKKESFPLTVTSAQKNPTAFYLCASSTRQGSNPLSTEAFFGQGTRLTVV.

The chain uses TRBV15 and TRBJ2-6, with TRBD1 matching over 7 bases. This CDR3 has 15 amino acids. Germline CDR1 is LNHNV and CDR2 is YYDKDF (reference sequence). Trimming cost V 10 bases and J 2 bases; bases outside gene matches: 8. The CDR3 DNA reads as TGTGCCAGCAGTCGAGGGGGCGCTGGGGCCAACGTCCTGACTTTC. This gives the protein CASSRGGAGANVLTF.

Only one count was recorded for this clonotype. The chain combines TRBV9 with TRBJ2-5, with D possibly TRBD2 on 6 matching bases. The CDR3 spans 15 residues. The V end was cut by 4 bases, the J end by 4 bases, with 17 bases between. The germline V gene has CDR1 SGDLS and CDR2 YYNGEE. CDR3 residues: CASSTQGGVGETQYF. The CDR3 DNA is TGTGCCAGCAGCACCCAGGGCGGGGTAGGAGAGACCCAGTACTTC.